This paragraph reports one T cell receptor beta chain. This entry is derived from a study of cytomegalovirus exposure and HLA in healthy donors. J gave up 3 bases and V 6 bases, and 7 bases lay outside the gene matches. CDR1 is SQVTM and CDR2 is ANQGSEA in the germline V gene. The CDR3 extends over 13 amino acids. This PCR relied on a set of 60 Vbeta primers and 13 Jbeta primers. Assay used: immunoSEQ multiplex PCR; TCRdb lists only in-frame clones, some missing. The table has fewer than 80,000 clones, roughly 76% seen once. The TCR originated in a young man in good health and CMV-seronegative. Sequenced: PBMCs. The V call is TRBV29-1, the J call TRBJ1-2; 7 bases align to TRBD1. CDR3 DNA sequence: TGCAGCGTCCCGGACAGGTTTCACTATGGCTACACCTTC. This encodes CSVPDRFHYGYTF.